This T cell receptor beta chain comes out of a study of siplizumab effects on memory and regulatory T cells. General study points: A naive or memory phenotype could not be assigned to roughly 80-96% of the proliferating CD4+ or CD8+ clones.

A remark on this clone: Its antigen is unidentified.

Clones were sequenced by immunoSEQ multiplex PCR, and TCRdb holds only the in-frame ones, with some missing. The repertoire holds 100,000 to 120,000 clones, with under 95% as singletons. The CDR3 loop spans 13 amino acids. Per the germline V gene, CDR1 is SGHTA and CDR2 is FQGNSA. Deletions cut 0 bases from V and 4 bases from J, with 4 bases between. Sequences were obtained from CD4+ T cells sorted from blood. J is TRBJ2-1 and V is TRBV7-2, with D uncertain. This receptor was taken from a human donor in good health. CDR3 amino acids: CASSLAVYNEQFF. For the CDR3, the DNA is TGTGCCAGCAGCTTAGCGGTTTACAATGAGCAGTTCTTC.